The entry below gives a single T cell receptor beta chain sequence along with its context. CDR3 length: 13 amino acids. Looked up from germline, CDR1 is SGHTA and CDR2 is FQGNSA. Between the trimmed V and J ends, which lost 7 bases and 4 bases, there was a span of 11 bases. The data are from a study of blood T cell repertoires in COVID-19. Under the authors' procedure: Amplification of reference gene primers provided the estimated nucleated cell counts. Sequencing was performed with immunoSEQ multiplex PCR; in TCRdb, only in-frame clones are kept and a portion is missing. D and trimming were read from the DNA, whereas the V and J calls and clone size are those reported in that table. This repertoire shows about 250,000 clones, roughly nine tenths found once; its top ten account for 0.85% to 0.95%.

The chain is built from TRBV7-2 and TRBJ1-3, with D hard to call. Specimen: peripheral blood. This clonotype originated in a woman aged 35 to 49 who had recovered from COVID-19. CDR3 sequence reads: CASTLAEGNTIYF. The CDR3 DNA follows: TGTGCCAGCACGCTGGCAGAAGGAAACACCATATATTTT.